This TCR beta chain was captured in a study of cytotoxic CD8 clonotypes in ibrutinib-treated CLL. Study background: Mean productive templates were 255,043; mean productive rearrangements were roughly 90,000.

The table came from immunoSEQ multiplex PCR; TCRdb's copy has only in-frame clones and leaves some out. Counted here are around 97,000 clones, around 73% occurring once; the ten biggest clones make up about 32%. This sequence originates from a human donor with chronic lymphocytic leukemia. The sample here was PBMCs, taken after 12 months of ibrutinib treatment.

The CDR3 protein is CASSLEGTGLNYGYTF. For the CDR3, the DNA is TGTGCCAGCAGCTTAGAAGGGACAGGGCTGAACTATGGCTACACCTTC. The chain links TRBV7-8 to TRBJ1-2, with 9 nucleotides matching TRBD1. There are 16 residues in the CDR3. Germline CDR1 SGHVS, CDR2 FQNEAQ. V dropped 1 base and J dropped 2; count of bases not matched to a gene: 5. The full variable domain, with the rest looked up from reference TRBV7-8 and TRBJ1-2, is GAGVSQSPRYKVAKRGQDVALRCDPISGHVSLFWYQQALGQGPEFLTYFQNEAQLDKSGLPSDRFFAERPEGSVSTLKIQRTQQEDSAVYLCASSLEGTGLNYGYTFGSGTRLTVV.